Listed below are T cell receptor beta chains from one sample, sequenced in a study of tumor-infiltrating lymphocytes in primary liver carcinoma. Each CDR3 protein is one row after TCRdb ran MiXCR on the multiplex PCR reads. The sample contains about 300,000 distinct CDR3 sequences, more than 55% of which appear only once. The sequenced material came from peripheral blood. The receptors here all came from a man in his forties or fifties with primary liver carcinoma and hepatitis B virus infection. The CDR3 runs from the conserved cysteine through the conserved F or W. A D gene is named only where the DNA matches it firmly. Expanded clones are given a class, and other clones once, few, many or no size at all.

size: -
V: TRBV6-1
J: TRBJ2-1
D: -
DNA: TGTGCCAGCAGTGTAGCAGGCCTTCGTGAGCAGTTCTTC
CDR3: CASSVAGLREQFF

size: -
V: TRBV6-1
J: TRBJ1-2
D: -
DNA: TGTGCCAGTAATGAGGGACTCCCGTCTCGTGGCTACATCTTC
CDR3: CASNEGLPSRGYIF

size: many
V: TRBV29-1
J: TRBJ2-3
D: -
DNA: TGCAGCGTGGTCGGTGGTGCAGATACGCAGTATTTT
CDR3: CSVVGGADTQYF

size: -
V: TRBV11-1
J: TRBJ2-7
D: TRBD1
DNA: TGTGCCAGCAGCTCCGCCCTTGAAGGGGGCGATCAGTACTTC
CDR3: CASSSALEGGDQYF

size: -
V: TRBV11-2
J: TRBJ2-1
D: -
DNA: TGTGCCAGCAGCTTAGCGGGTAGTCCCTACAATGAGCTGTTCTTC
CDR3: CASSLAGSPYNELFF

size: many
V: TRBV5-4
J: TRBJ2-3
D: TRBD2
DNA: TGTGCCAGCAGCTACGGGGGGAACTCCCGGCCAGATACGCAGTATTTT
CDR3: CASSYGGNSRPDTQYF

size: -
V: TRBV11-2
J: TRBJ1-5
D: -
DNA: TGTGCTAGCAGCCGGGGAGGTATGGGTTGGAATCAGCCCCAGCATTTT
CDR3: CASSRGGMGWNQPQHF

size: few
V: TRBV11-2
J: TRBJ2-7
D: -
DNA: TGTGCCAGCAGCCCCAGACTTTCCTACGAGCAGTACTTC
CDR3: CASSPRLSYEQYF

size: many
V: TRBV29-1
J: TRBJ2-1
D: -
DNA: TGCAGCGTTCCCGGGTATTACAATGAGCAGTTCTTC
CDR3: CSVPGYYNEQFF

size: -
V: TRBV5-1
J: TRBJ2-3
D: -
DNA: TGCGCCAGCAGCGTGGACAGAACAGATACGCAGTATTTT
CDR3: CASSVDRTDTQYF

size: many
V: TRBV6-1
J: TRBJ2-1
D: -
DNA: TGTGCCAGCAGTAACTACCGGGGGAATGAGCAGTTCTTC
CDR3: CASSNYRGNEQFF

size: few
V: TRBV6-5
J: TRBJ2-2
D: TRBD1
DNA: TGTGCCAGCAGGCCCAGAGGGGGCCAGGGCGGGGAGCTGTTTTTT
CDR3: CASRPRGGQGGELFF

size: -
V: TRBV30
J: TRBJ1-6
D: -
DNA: TGTGCCTCTTACGGGGGTCCGGGCTCACCCCTCCACTTT
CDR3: CASYGGPGSPLHF

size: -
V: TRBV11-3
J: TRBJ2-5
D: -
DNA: TGTGCCAGTAGCTTGCCCGGGGCAGGAATGACCCAGTACTTC
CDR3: CASSLPGAGMTQYF

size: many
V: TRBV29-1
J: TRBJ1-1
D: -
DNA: TGCAGCGTTCCCCCCCGGACAGTCAACACTGAAGCTTTCTTT
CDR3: CSVPPRTVNTEAFF

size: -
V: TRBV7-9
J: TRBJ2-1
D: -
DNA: TGTGCCAGCAGCTTACGGACCCGGTCCTACAATGAGCAGTTCTTC
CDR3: CASSLRTRSYNEQFF

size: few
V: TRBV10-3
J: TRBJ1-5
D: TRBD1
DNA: TGTGCCATCTCCCGGGACAGGGCTAGCAATCAGCCCCAGCATTTT
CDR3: CAISRDRASNQPQHF

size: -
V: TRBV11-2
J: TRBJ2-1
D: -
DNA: TGTGCCAGCAGCTTGTATACCTCGGGCAAGCAGTTCTTC
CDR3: CASSLYTSGKQFF

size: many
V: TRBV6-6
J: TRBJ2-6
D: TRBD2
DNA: TGTGCCAGCAGTCGAGCGGGAGGGTCCTCTGGGGCCAACGTCCTGACTTTC
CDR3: CASSRAGGSSGANVLTF

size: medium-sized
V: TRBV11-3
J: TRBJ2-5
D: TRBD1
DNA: TGTGCCAGCAGCCTCGGGACAGGGGAAAGAGAGACCCAGTACTTC
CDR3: CASSLGTGERETQYF

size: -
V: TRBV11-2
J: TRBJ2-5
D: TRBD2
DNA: TGTGCCAGTAGGATTGGGACTAGCGGGGTACAAGAGGCCCAGTACTTC
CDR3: CASRIGTSGVQEAQYF

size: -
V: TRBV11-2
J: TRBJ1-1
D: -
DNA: TGTGCCAGCAGCTTAGACCTAGGACAGAGTACTGAAGCTTTCTTT
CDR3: CASSLDLGQSTEAFF

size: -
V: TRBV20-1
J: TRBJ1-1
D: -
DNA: TGCAGTGCTAGAAACGCGATGTGGGCTAACACTGAAGCTTTCTTT
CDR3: CSARNAMWANTEAFF

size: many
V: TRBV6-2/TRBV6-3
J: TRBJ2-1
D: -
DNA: TGTGCCAGCAGTTACAGAGGGAACAATGAGCAGTTCTTC
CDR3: CASSYRGNNEQFF

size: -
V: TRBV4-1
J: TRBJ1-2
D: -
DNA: TGCGCCAGCAGCCAAGATCGGGGATTGACGGGTGGTTACATCTTC
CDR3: CASSQDRGLTGGYIF

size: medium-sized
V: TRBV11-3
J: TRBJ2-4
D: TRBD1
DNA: TGTGCCAGCTCCCCCACAGGGGTTGGCATTCAGTACTTC
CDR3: CASSPTGVGIQYF

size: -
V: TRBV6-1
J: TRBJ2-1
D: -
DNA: TGTGCCAGCGCCCCTTATCTTAGCGGAGGCTACAAAGAGCAGTTCTTC
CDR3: CASAPYLSGGYKEQFF

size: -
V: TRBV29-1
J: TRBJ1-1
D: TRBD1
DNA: TGCAGCGTTGGAGATGGACAGGGAGGCTTCACGAACACTGAAGCTTTCTTT
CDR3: CSVGDGQGGFTNTEAFF

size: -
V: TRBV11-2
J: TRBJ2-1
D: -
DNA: TGTGCCAGCAGCTTATACAGGAGGCAGTTCTTC
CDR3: CASSLYRRQFF

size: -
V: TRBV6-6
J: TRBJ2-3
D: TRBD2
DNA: TGTGCCAGCGGTCCCCTTGGTGGGTGGGGGGGAGGAGATAAGCAGTATTTT
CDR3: CASGPLGGWGGGDKQYF

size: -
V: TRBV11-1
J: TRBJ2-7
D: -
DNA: TGTGACAGCATCCTGGGGGGCGAGCAGTACTTC
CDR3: CDSILGGEQYF

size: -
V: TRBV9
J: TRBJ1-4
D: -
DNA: TGTGCCAGCAGCGTTCAGGGAGCTAATGAAAAACTGTTTTTT
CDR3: CASSVQGANEKLFF

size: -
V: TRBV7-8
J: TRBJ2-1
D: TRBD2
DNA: TGTGCCGGCAGCTTAGGTAGCGGGAGTGGAAATGAGCAGTTCTTC
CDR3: CAGSLGSGSGNEQFF

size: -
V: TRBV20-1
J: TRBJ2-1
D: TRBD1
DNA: TGCAGTGCAACCGACAGGGCCGATGAGCAGTTCTTC
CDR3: CSATDRADEQFF

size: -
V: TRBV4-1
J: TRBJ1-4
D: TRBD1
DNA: TGCGCCAGCAGCCTCCAGGACAGGGAAAATGAAAAACTGCTTTTT
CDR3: CASSLQDRENEKLLF

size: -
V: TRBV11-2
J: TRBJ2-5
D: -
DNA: TGTGCCGGCAGCTTAGATATAGGATCGCGGACCCAGTACTTC
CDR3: CAGSLDIGSRTQYF

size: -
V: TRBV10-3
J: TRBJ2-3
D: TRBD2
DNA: TGTGCCATCGGGGAGGGGTACACAGATACGCGGTATTTT
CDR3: CAIGEGYTDTRYF

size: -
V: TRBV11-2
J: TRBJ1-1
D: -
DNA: TGTGCCAGCAGCTTTCAAGGGCGCGGATTTGAGGCTTTCTTT
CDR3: CASSFQGRGFEAFF

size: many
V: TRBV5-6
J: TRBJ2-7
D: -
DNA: TGTGCCAGCAGCTTGCTGACGACCTACGAGCAGTACTTC
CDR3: CASSLLTTYEQYF

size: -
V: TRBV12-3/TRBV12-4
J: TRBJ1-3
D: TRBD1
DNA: TGTGCCAGCAGTTTAGGGGGACAGGGCTCTGGAAACACCATATATTTT
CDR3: CASSLGGQGSGNTIYF

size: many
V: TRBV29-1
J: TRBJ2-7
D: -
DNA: TGCAGCGTTGGGACGGGACCCTACGAGCAGTACTTC
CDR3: CSVGTGPYEQYF

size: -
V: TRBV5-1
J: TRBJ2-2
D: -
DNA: TGCGCCAGCAGATTAGAGACTAAGAACACCGGGGAGCTGTTTTTT
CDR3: CASRLETKNTGELFF

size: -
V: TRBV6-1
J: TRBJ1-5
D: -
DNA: TGTGCCAGTAGTGAACAGGGACACAATCAGTCCCAGCATTTT
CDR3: CASSEQGHNQSQHF